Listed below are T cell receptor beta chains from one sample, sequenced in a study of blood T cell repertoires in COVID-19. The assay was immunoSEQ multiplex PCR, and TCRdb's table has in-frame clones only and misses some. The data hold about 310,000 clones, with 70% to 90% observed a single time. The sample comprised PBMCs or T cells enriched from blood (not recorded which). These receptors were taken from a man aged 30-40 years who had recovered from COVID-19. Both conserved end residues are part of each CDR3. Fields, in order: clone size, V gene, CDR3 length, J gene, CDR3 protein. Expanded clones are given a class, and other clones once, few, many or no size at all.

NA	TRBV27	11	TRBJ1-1	CATRRDFEAFF
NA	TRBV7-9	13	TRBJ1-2	CASSFESTVGYTF
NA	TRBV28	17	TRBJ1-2	CASSLLTGGVDGYGYTF
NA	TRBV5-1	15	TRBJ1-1	CASSDGTVGNTEAFF
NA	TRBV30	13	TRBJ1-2	CAWRGQGAVGYTF
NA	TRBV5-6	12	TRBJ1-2	CASSPIGDGYTF
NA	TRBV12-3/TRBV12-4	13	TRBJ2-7	CASSLSPVLYQYF
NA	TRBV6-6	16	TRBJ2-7	CASSTPPGRLSYEQYF
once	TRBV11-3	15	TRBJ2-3	CASSSSGQGTDTQYF
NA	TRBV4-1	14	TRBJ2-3	CASSPSRLPDTQYF
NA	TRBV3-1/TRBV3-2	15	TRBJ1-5	CASSQGTGSNQPQHF
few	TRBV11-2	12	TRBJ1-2	CASSLVLYGYTF
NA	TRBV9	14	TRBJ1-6	CASTPGDYNSPLHF
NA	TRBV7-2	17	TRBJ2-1	CASSPKTSGGAYNEQFF
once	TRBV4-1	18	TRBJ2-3	CASSQDWGQGRGSDTQYF
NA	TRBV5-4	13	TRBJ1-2	CASRVTGDYGYTF
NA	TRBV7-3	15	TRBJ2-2	CASSPGGLVGGELFF
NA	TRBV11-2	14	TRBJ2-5	CASSQTGVQETQYF
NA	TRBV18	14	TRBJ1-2	CASSLRQGGYGYTF
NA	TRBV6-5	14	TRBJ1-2	CASRTPGQFHGYTF
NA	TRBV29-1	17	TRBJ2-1	CSVYGQGRGLSYNEQFF
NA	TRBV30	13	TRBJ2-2	CAWSGLNTGELFF
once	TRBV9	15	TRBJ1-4	CASSVGGRTNEKLFF
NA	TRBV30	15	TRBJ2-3	CAWTMGQGVSDTQYF
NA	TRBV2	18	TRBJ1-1	CASRAGQFTHFKNTEAFF
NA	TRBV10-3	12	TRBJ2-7	CAISSSGAEQYF
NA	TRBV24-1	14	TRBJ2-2	CATYRGPNTGELFF
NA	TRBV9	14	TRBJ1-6	CASSAGTVNSPLHF
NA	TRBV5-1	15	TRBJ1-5	CASSFDTGSNQPQHF
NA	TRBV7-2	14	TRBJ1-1	CASSPNRGHTEAFF
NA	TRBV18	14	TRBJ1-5	CASSEGGAGQPQHF
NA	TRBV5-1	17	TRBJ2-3	CASSLLGTGAGEDTQYF
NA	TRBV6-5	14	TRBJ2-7	CASRPGQRAYEQYF
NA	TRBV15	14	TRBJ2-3	CATSRDGQVDTQYF
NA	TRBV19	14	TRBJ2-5	CASTNRQGAETQYF
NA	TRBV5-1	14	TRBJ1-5	CASSPSRGDQPQHF
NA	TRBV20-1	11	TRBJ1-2	CSADGRQGYTF
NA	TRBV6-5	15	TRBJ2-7	CASTITSDSSYEQYF
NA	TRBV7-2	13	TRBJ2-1	CASSLATQSGQFF
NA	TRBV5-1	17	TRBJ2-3	CASSFGRGGALPDTQYF
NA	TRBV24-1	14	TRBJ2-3	CATSGTGEQDTQYF
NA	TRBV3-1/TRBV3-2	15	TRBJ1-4	CASSQDSATNEKLFF
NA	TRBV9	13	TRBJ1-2	CASSPGQTYGYTF
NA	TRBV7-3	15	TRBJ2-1	CASSPGRGRGDEQFF
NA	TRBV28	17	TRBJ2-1	CASRTVKGGTSYNEQFF
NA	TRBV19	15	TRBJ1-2	CASSIEGAFGYGYTF
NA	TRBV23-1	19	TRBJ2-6	CASSHHTGVEFSGANVLTF
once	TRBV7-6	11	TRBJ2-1	CASSLGSGEFF
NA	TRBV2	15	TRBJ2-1	CASSPTSGGANEQFF
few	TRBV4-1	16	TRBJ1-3	CASSQSAQGLGNTIYF
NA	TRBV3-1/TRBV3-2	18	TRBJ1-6	CASSQDLYSPGAASPLHF
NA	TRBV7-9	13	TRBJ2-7	CASSTSTGDEQYF
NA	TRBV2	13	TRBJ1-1	CASSEWAPASAFF
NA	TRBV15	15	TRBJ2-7	CATSSRKQVTYEQYF
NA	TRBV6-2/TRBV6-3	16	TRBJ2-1	CASSYRTGGERNEQFF
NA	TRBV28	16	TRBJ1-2	CASSLGAGRYIYGYTF
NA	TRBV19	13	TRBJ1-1	CASSIKGPGEAFF
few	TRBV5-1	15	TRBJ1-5	CASSQGVGGNQPQHF
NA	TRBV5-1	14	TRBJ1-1	CASSLQTLNTEAFF